Below, 26 T cell receptor beta chains from the same sample are listed, as sequenced in a study of response to subunit inactivated influenza vaccine. TCRdb recomputed calls from the RT-PCR reads with MiXCR, one row per CDR3 protein. The table lists around 790,000 distinct CDR3 sequences, 21% of them singletons. The source material was PBMCs from blood, sampled about 5 days after vaccination. The receptors here all came from a man in his fifties who received an inactivated influenza vaccine.

This clonotype was detected ten times or more. V is TRBV7-9 and J is TRBJ1-5, with TRBD1 matching over 9 bases. J gave up 4 bases and V 5 bases, and 3 bases lay outside the gene matches. The CDR3 is 14 amino acids. Germline V gives CDR1 SEHNR, CDR2 FQNEAQ (reference sequence). The CDR3 region is CASSQGTGNQPQHF. DNA of the CDR3: TGTGCCAGCAGCCAGGGGACAGGGAATCAGCCCCAGCATTTT.

There are a few counts of this clonotype. This rearrangement joins TRBV6-5 to TRBJ2-5, with 14 positions matching TRBD2. Losses at the gene ends were 1 base for V and 5 bases for J; bases not matched to a gene: 6. Per the germline V gene, CDR1 is MNHEY and CDR2 is SVGAGI. This CDR3 comprises 17 residues. CDR3 DNA sequence: TGTGCCAGCAGTTACTTGACTAGCGGGAGGGCCTCGGAGACCCAGTACTTC. Its translation is CASSYLTSGRASETQYF.

The sample holds a few counts of this clonotype. This rearrangement joins TRBV20-1 to TRBJ1-5; D gene ambiguous. The CDR3 sequence is 12 residues long. V lost 6 bases to trimming and J lost 1 base, with 7 bases between them. The germline V gene encodes CDR1 DFQATT and CDR2 SNEGSKA (reference sequence). DNA of the CDR3: TGCAGTGCAAGGCGGAGCAATCAGCCCCAGCATTTT. It specifies CSARRSNQPQHF.

This clonotype was picked up a small number of times. The genes are TRBV5-1 and TRBJ2-3; TRBD1 matches 8 bases. The CDR3 runs 14 residues. From germline, CDR1 is SGHRS and CDR2 YFSETQ. V lost 0 bases and J lost 8; bases outside the gene matches: 5. The CDR3, as DNA: TGCGCCAGCAGCTTGGACCAAACAGGGGGTACGCAGTATTTT. Amino acid sequence: CASSLDQTGGTQYF.

The sample holds a few counts of this clonotype. This chain joins TRBV6-2 or TRBV6-3 and TRBJ2-3, with D unclear. The germline gives CDR1 MNHEY, CDR2 SVGEGT. Trimming shortened V by 4 bases and J by 5 bases, and 7 bases separated the two germline ends. The CDR3 spans 12 residues. CDR3 in amino acids: CASSWVRDTQYF. CDR3 sequence (DNA): TGTGCCAGCAGTTGGGTCCGAGATACGCAGTATTTT.

The chain combines TRBV20-1 with TRBJ2-7; 10 bases align to TRBD1. CDR3 length: 13 residues. Germline V CDR1 and CDR2: DFQATT, SNEGSKA (reference sequence). The trim removed 6 bases at V and 6 bases at J, leaving 8 bases unmatched. This CDR3 is CSAGTGAGPEQYF. The DNA of the CDR3 is TGCAGTGCGGGGACAGGGGCTGGGCCCGAGCAGTACTTC.

CDR3 in amino acids: CSARRDTSTDTQYF. In DNA form, the CDR3 reads TGCAGTGCTAGGCGGGATACTAGCACAGATACGCAGTATTTT. The rearrangement links TRBV20-1 to TRBJ2-3; D might be TRBD2 (6 bases). This CDR3 contains 14 residues. Trimming took 3 bases from V and 0 from J, leaving 10 bases between them. Germline-derived CDR1 and CDR2 are DFQATT and SNEGSKA (reference sequence).

In this sample, this clonotype turned up a few times. V is TRBV6-1 and J is TRBJ2-2; 15 bases align to TRBD2. Unmatched junction bases numbered 12, after V lost 6 bases and J lost 4 bases. Germline-derived CDR1 and CDR2 are MNHNS and SASEGT. The CDR3 runs 19 residues. The CDR3 DNA reads TGTGCCAGCAGAAGAACCGGGACTAGCGGGAGGATGAGCACCGGGGAGCTGTTTTTT. This encodes CASRRTGTSGRMSTGELFF.

This clonotype was detected a few times. V gene TRBV5-1 combines with J gene TRBJ1-1, with D possibly being TRBD1 (5 bases). V lost 5 bases to trimming and J lost 0 bases, with 17 bases between them. CDR1 and CDR2 (germline): SGHRS, YFSETQ. The CDR3 has 16 residues. The CDR3 coding sequence is TGCGCCAGCAGGTTGCTTTTAGGGGATGTGAACACTGAAGCTTTCTTT. Protein sequence: CASRLLLGDVNTEAFF.

In its sample, this clonotype was seen a few times. This chain joins TRBV10-2 and TRBJ1-5; unclear D gene. Looked up from germline, CDR1 is WSHSY and CDR2 is SAAADI. The CDR3 runs 14 residues. Deletions cut 7 bases from V and 1 base from J, with 11 bases between. The CDR3 is CASMEVGSNQPQHF. The CDR3 bases are TGCGCCAGCATGGAGGTTGGGAGCAATCAGCCCCAGCATTTT.

This chain's CDR3 is CASSQGRQTAYEQYF. The CDR3 DNA follows: TGCGCCAGCAGCCAAGGAAGGCAGACAGCCTACGAGCAGTACTTC. V usage is TRBV4-3 and J usage is TRBJ2-7; D perhaps matches TRBD1 (5 bases). Germline V gene data show CDR1 as LGHNA and CDR2 as YSLEER. V dropped 1 base and J dropped 2 bases, with 12 bases sitting between them. This CDR3 is built from 15 residues.

The chain uses TRBV20-1 and TRBJ2-7, with D tentatively TRBD1 (7 bases). The germline CDR1 and CDR2 sequences are DFQATT and SNEGSKA (reference sequence). The CDR3 has 14 residues. The V end was cut by 6 bases, the J end by 5 bases, with 20 bases between. The CDR3 spells CSAPSPGGFDEQYF. CDR3 DNA: TGCAGTGCCCCCTCCCCAGGGGGGTTCGACGAGCAGTACTTC.

This clonotype was seen only a few times. V usage is TRBV7-3 and J usage is TRBJ2-1; 10 bases line up with TRBD1. Germline V gene lookup returns CDR1 SGHTA and CDR2 FQGTGA. The J segment lost 7 bases and the V segment lost 3 bases, leaving 9 bases of the junction unmatched. The CDR3 runs 16 residues. In DNA, the CDR3 is TGTGCCAGCAGCTTGGGACAGGGGCCTTACCGGAATGAGCAGTTCTTC. Translated, it gives CASSLGQGPYRNEQFF.

V and J are TRBV7-2 and TRBJ2-2, with D perhaps matching TRBD1 or TRBD2 (5 bases each). The CDR3 has 15 amino acids. V was clipped by 3 bases and J by 4 bases, with 12 bases between them. Germline loops: CDR1 SGHTA, CDR2 FQGNSA. CDR3 amino acids: CASSLGPGSTGELFF. CDR3 DNA sequence: TGTGCCAGCAGCTTGGGACCGGGGAGCACCGGGGAGCTGTTTTTT.

The chain uses TRBV5-1 and TRBJ2-2; TRBD2 is a possible D gene (5 bases). Trimming pared 6 bases from V and 4 bases from J, leaving 16 bases between. The CDR3 covers 15 residues. Germline V lookup: CDR1 SGHRS, CDR2 YFSETQ. The CDR3 region is CASTIGNSGTGELFF. CDR3 nucleotides: TGCGCCAGCACCATCGGGAACTCGGGCACCGGGGAGCTGTTTTTT.

V usage is TRBV9 and J usage is TRBJ2-2; maybe TRBD2 (5 bases). The CDR3 runs 16 residues. Trimming removed 2 bases at V and 7 bases at J, with 18 bases between. CDR1 and CDR2 from the germline V gene are SGDLS and YYNGEE. The CDR3 bases are TGTGCCAGCAGCGTGCGGACTGCCGAACGTGGCGGGGAGCTGTTTTTT. This translates into CASSVRTAERGGELFF.

This clonotype has more than one count but fewer than ten. The V call is TRBV4-1, the J call TRBJ2-3; TRBD2 might be the D (6 bases). The CDR3 totals 14 residues. The ends were cut back, 4 bases at V and 8 bases at J, with 16 bases in the middle. The V gene's germline CDR1 is MGHRA and CDR2 YSYEKL. CDR3 nucleotides: TGCGCCAGCAGCCCCCCCTCTTCCGGGGGTACGCAGTATTTT. It encodes CASSPPSSGGTQYF.

This clonotype was observed a handful of times. The chain recombines TRBV7-6 with TRBJ2-1; tentatively, D is TRBD1 (6 bases). V shed 1 base and J shed 5 bases, with 12 bases lying between them. This CDR3 is built from 15 residues. Germline V gene sequence: CDR1 SGHVS, CDR2 FNYEAQ. The CDR3 is CASSLGGRTDNEQFF. The CDR3 bases are TGTGCCAGCAGCTTAGGAGGGCGGACAGACAATGAGCAGTTCTTC.

The gene calls are TRBV20-1 and TRBJ2-1, with 14 bases fitting TRBD2. The CDR3 length is 19 residues. The germline gives CDR1 DFQATT, CDR2 SNEGSKA (reference sequence). Trimming removed 6 bases from V and 3 bases from J; junction bases left unmatched: 16. The CDR3 sequence: CSAEKLGGTSGGFYNEQFF. The CDR3 DNA reads TGCAGTGCCGAAAAACTAGGGGGGACTAGCGGGGGATTCTACAATGAGCAGTTCTTC.

The rearrangement joins TRBV20-1 to TRBJ2-5; tentatively, D is TRBD2 (6 bases). The length of the CDR3 is 13 residues. Germline-derived CDR1 and CDR2 are DFQATT and SNEGSKA (reference sequence). V lost 8 bases and J 5 bases, leaving 18 bases between the germline ends. CDR3 nucleotides: TGCAGTACCAGGCATACGGGGGAGGAGACCCAGTACTTC. This sequence encodes CSTRHTGEETQYF.

The sample holds many counts of this clonotype. The CDR3 protein is CASSLGGGLWDEQFF. CDR3 sequence (DNA): TGTGCCAGCAGTTTGGGCGGGGGGCTTTGGGATGAGCAGTTCTTC. The rearrangement uses TRBV12-3 or TRBV12-4 and TRBJ2-1; TRBD2 aligns across 8 bases. With V trimmed by 3 bases and J by 8 bases, 9 bases remained unmatched. The CDR3 is 15 amino acids.

This clonotype was seen a handful of times. The gene calls are TRBV4-1 and TRBJ1-4; D is ambiguous. Germline V gene data show CDR1 as MGHRA and CDR2 as YSYEKL. V dropped 4 bases and J dropped 3 bases, with 9 bases sitting between them. The CDR3 spans 14 residues. The CDR3, as DNA: TGCGCCAGCAGCCCGAGGTTGTCTAATGAAAAACTGTTTTTT. Its protein is CASSPRLSNEKLFF.

The chain joins TRBV7-9 to TRBJ1-3; 7 bases are a match to TRBD1. Germline CDR1 is SEHNR and CDR2 is FQNEAQ (reference sequence). V was clipped by 2 bases and J by 5 bases; unmatched bases: 9. The length of the CDR3 is 16 residues. The CDR3 region has the DNA TGTGCCAGCAGCTTACTTGGTCGGGACAGTCGAAACACCATATATTTT. Its protein is CASSLLGRDSRNTIYF.

The table lists this clonotype with a few counts. The gene calls are TRBV20-1 and TRBJ2-7, with 7 bases identical to TRBD2. The CDR3 spans 14 residues. Germline loops: CDR1 DFQATT, CDR2 SNEGSKA (reference sequence). Trimming at V came to 0 bases and at J to 3 bases, leaving 5 bases not matched to a gene. CDR3: CSARDSGGGYEQYF. Written as DNA, the CDR3 is TGCAGTGCTAGAGATTCAGGCGGGGGCTACGAGCAGTACTTC.

This chain uses TRBV7-2 with TRBJ1-3; D not certain. This CDR3 region has 14 residues. Germline CDR1 is SGHTA and CDR2 is FQGNSA. Trimming removed 4 bases from V and 0 bases from J, with 7 bases in between. CDR3 amino acids: CASSSDPSGNTIYF. The CDR3 DNA follows: TGTGCCAGCAGCTCGGACCCCTCTGGAAACACCATATATTTT.

The V gene is TRBV11-1, the J gene TRBJ2-7; TRBD1 agrees at 9 bases. Germline values: CDR1 SGHAT, CDR2 FQDESV (reference sequence). This CDR3 spans 19 amino acids. V shed 3 bases, J shed 2 bases, and the junction held 17 bases outside the gene matches. CDR3 amino acids: CASSFLSFRGQGLAYEQYF. CDR3 coding DNA: TGTGCCAGCAGCTTCCTCTCCTTTCGGGGACAGGGCTTAGCCTACGAGCAGTACTTC.